These T cell receptor beta chains were read from a single sample in a study of blood T cell repertoires in COVID-19. The data were produced by immunoSEQ multiplex PCR, yet TCRdb's version contains in-frame clones alone and is incomplete. Of fewer than 400,000 clones in the sample, around 83% were seen once. Sequenced material: peripheral blood. These TCRs come from a man aged 25 to 40 with active or convalescent COVID-19. Each CDR3 is given with its conserved first and last residue. D genes are given only for firm matches.

j_call: TRBJ2-3
d_call: TRBD2
v_call: TRBV5-6
cdr3_aa: CASSLGAGRTDTQYF

j_call: TRBJ2-1
d_call: TRBD2
v_call: TRBV11-2
cdr3_aa: CASSFGGGSYNEQFF

j_call: TRBJ2-7
d_call: TRBD1
v_call: TRBV7-2
cdr3_aa: CASSLMTGVYEQYF

j_call: TRBJ2-5
d_call: .
v_call: TRBV7-2
cdr3_aa: CASSLARGMETQYF

j_call: TRBJ2-7
d_call: .
v_call: TRBV7-8
cdr3_aa: CASRGGEGPPGMREQYF

j_call: TRBJ1-2
d_call: .
v_call: TRBV19
cdr3_aa: CASRPPDRLHGYTF

j_call: TRBJ1-1
d_call: .
v_call: TRBV29-1
cdr3_aa: CSGLLDSTEAFF

j_call: TRBJ2-7
d_call: .
v_call: TRBV5-1
cdr3_aa: CASSLDRAYEQYF

j_call: TRBJ2-1
d_call: TRBD2
v_call: TRBV27
cdr3_aa: CASSQTSSRHEQFF

j_call: TRBJ2-7
d_call: .
v_call: TRBV6-5
cdr3_aa: CASSYSRGIYEQYF

j_call: TRBJ1-5
d_call: TRBD1
v_call: TRBV30
cdr3_aa: CAWSVGQGRYQPQHF

j_call: TRBJ1-2
d_call: .
v_call: TRBV14
cdr3_aa: CASSPGVYYGYTF

j_call: TRBJ2-7
d_call: .
v_call: TRBV29-1
cdr3_aa: CSVELRTRGFDEQYF

j_call: TRBJ2-7
d_call: .
v_call: TRBV18
cdr3_aa: CASSPHSESGPPYEQYF

j_call: TRBJ2-7
d_call: TRBD2
v_call: TRBV5-1
cdr3_aa: CASSLTSVREQYF

j_call: TRBJ2-7
d_call: TRBD1
v_call: TRBV2
cdr3_aa: CASKGWDSESYEQYF

j_call: TRBJ2-3
d_call: TRBD2
v_call: TRBV27
cdr3_aa: CASSYRTSGSINRPITDTQYF

j_call: TRBJ1-2
d_call: TRBD1
v_call: TRBV6-5
cdr3_aa: CASRSGTGANYGYTF

j_call: TRBJ2-5
d_call: .
v_call: TRBV16
cdr3_aa: CASSQSNARRETQYF

j_call: TRBJ2-5
d_call: TRBD2
v_call: TRBV7-7
cdr3_aa: CASSSGTSGIQETQYF

j_call: TRBJ2-1
d_call: .
v_call: TRBV28
cdr3_aa: CASRTGGTNEQFF

j_call: TRBJ1-4
d_call: .
v_call: TRBV19
cdr3_aa: CASKGGQNNEKLFF

j_call: TRBJ2-1
d_call: TRBD2
v_call: TRBV24-1
cdr3_aa: CATSDRDRGGSYNEQFF

j_call: TRBJ1-1
d_call: .
v_call: TRBV4-1
cdr3_aa: CASSQEAREAFF

j_call: TRBJ1-2
d_call: .
v_call: TRBV6-5
cdr3_aa: CASSRTANYGYTF